The next 19 T cell receptor beta chains were all read from a single sample in a study of blood T cells in healthy people across ages. Using a J-beta primer mix together with a sample-barcoded 5' primer, a second PCR was run for roughly 7 to 11 cycles. TCRdb independently ran MiXCR on the 5' RACE reads; one entry per CDR3 protein. Counted here are under 1,000,000 distinct CDR3 sequences, about 47% occurring once; the ten biggest clones make up 18%. The sequenced material came from blood. The receptors were gathered from a man older than 75 in good health.

This clonotype showed up just a few times. CDR3 DNA: TGTGCCAGCAGCTCGAGGGGGGGCCAGTACTTC. It encodes CASSSRGGQYF. The gene calls are TRBV7-2 and TRBJ2-5; TRBD2 is a possible D gene (7 bases). CDR1 is SGHTA, CDR2 FQGNSA, per germline. The CDR3 loop spans 11 amino acids. Trimming took 4 bases from V and 10 from J, leaving 10 bases between them.

The genes are TRBV12-3 or TRBV12-4 and TRBJ2-3; 8 positions agree with TRBD2. Germline trimming cut 5 bases from V and 7 bases from J; bases unmatched to any gene: 8. CDR3 length: 14 amino acids. CDR3 protein: CASSLRLARNTQYF. The CDR3 nucleotides are TGTGCCAGCAGTCTTCGACTAGCGAGGAATACGCAGTATTTT.

The J gene is TRBJ2-1, the V gene TRBV28; D call uncertain. Germline assignment: CDR1 MDHEN and CDR2 SYDVKM. The CDR3 extends over 18 amino acids. The V gene lost 8 bases and the J gene lost 1 base, with 24 bases spanning the gap. The CDR3 DNA reads as TGTGCCAGCCATACGGGCTTCAGAGCCGAAGGGTCCTACAATGAGCAGTTCTTC. Translated: CASHTGFRAEGSYNEQFF.

The gene calls are TRBV29-1 and TRBJ2-2; D ambiguous. With 4 bases removed from V and 0 bases from J, the gap between germline ends came to 12 bases. This CDR3 has 15 residues. CDR1 is SQVTM and CDR2 is ANQGSEA in the germline V gene. The CDR3 spells CSVGPRSPNTGELFF. The CDR3 DNA is TGCAGCGTTGGTCCCCGGTCCCCGAACACCGGGGAGCTGTTTTTT.

The rearrangement joins TRBV29-1 to TRBJ1-1; D unresolved. Germline values: CDR1 SQVTM, CDR2 ANQGSEA. This CDR3 spans 14 amino acids. With 5 bases removed from V and 0 bases from J, the gap between germline ends came to 13 bases. This chain's CDR3 is CSVHLQNMNTEAFF. CDR3 bases: TGCAGCGTTCACCTCCAGAACATGAACACTGAAGCTTTCTTT. The full variable domain, in which reference TRBV29-1 and TRBJ1-1 provide the parts outside the CDR3, is SAVISQKPSRDICQRGTSLTIQCQVDSQVTMMFWYRQQPGQSLTLIATANQGSEATYESGFVIDKFPISRPNLTFSTLTVSNMSPEDSSIYLCSVHLQNMNTEAFFGQGTRLTVV.

V is TRBV7-2 and J is TRBJ1-2; no definite D call. There are 15 residues in the CDR3. Between the trimmed V and J ends, which lost 5 bases and 0 bases, there was a span of 13 bases. CDR1 SGHTA and CDR2 FQGNSA come from the germline V gene. CDR3 bases: TGTGCCAGCAGCCTACCGGGCAGGACTAACTATGGCTACACCTTC. It is translated as CASSLPGRTNYGYTF.

Comments on this clonotype: Relative to the germline gene, one junction end is altered; a read error may explain this. The chain employs TRBV20-1 and TRBJ2-1, with 7 nucleotides matching TRBD2. The last part of the DNA fits TRBJ2-7 better; the J call may be wrong. The CDR3 sequence is 13 residues long. CDR1 is DFQATT and CDR2 is SNEGSKA in the germline V gene (reference sequence). CDR3 loop: CSALPGLPYEQYF. The CDR3 DNA follows: TGTAGTGCGTTACCGGGACTACCTTACGAGCAGTACTTC.

Concerning this clonotype itself: A much more abundant neighbour one base away suggests this may be a read error. This rearrangement joins TRBV7-2 to TRBJ2-1, with 7 bases lining up with TRBD2. Trimming at V came to 6 bases and at J to 12 bases, leaving 17 bases not matched to a gene. In germline, CDR1 is SGHTA, CDR2 FQGNSA. This CDR3 spans 15 amino acids. For the CDR3, the DNA is TGTGCCAGCAGTGCGATGACTAGCACCCGTGGCGGGCAGTTCTTC. This gives the protein CASSAMTSTRGGQFF.

This clonotype was counted a few times. The rearrangement uses TRBV11-2 and TRBJ2-5, with 7 bases lining up with TRBD2. V shed 0 bases and J 1 base; nucleotides not matched to a gene: 14. The V gene's germline CDR1 is SGHAT and CDR2 FQNNGV. The CDR3 runs 19 residues. CDR3 coding DNA: TGTGCCAGCAGCTTAGAACGTCCGGGAGGAGGGTATCTCCAAGAGACCCAGTACTTC. Its translation: CASSLERPGGGYLQETQYF.

This clonotype was seen many times. The chain recombines TRBV5-6 with TRBJ2-3; maybe TRBD2 (5 bases). V was pared by 4 bases and J by 6 bases, with 18 bases between. CDR1 SGHDT and CDR2 YYEEEE come from the germline V gene. The length of the CDR3 is 15 residues. CDR3 sequence: CASSPGLRRVDTQYF. DNA of the CDR3: TGTGCCAGCAGCCCTGGGCTGCGGCGGGTGGATACGCAGTATTTT.

This clonotype was observed many times. One end of the junction is discordant with germline, which a read error may explain. The chain employs TRBV12-3 or TRBV12-4 and TRBJ2-1; TRBD2 aligns across 11 bases. The CDR3 is made up of 14 amino acids. CDR3 residues: CASSLAGGHNEQFF. In DNA form, the CDR3 reads TGTGCCAGCAGTCTAGCGGGAGGACACAATGAGCAGTTCTTC.

This clonotype has at least ten counts. The rearrangement uses TRBV5-1 and TRBJ2-4, with 7 positions matching TRBD1. The CDR3 loop spans 16 amino acids. CDR1 and CDR2 from the germline V gene are SGHRS and YFSETQ. Germline trimming cut 4 bases from V and 1 base from J; bases unmatched to any gene: 8. The chain's CDR3 is CASSANTQGAKNIQYF. The CDR3 bases are TGCGCCAGCAGCGCCAACACACAGGGGGCCAAAAACATTCAGTACTTC.

The chain carries TRBV25-1 and TRBJ2-1, with TRBD1 as a possible D gene (5 bases). V lost 2 bases, J lost 4 bases, and 12 bases lay in between. The CDR3 covers 15 residues. CDR1 and CDR2 (germline): MGHDK, SYGVNS. The CDR3: CASSEGAGLYNEQFF. The CDR3 DNA is TGTGCCAGCAGTGAAGGGGCAGGCCTATACAATGAGCAGTTCTTC.

This clonotype has just a few counts. The V and J genes are TRBV5-1 and TRBJ1-2; 10 bases match TRBD1. Germline V gene data show CDR1 as SGHRS and CDR2 as YFSETQ. This CDR3 comprises 15 residues. V was pared by 7 bases and J by 4 bases, with 10 bases of the junction left unmatched. The CDR3 DNA is TGCGCCAGCTCTCCCGGGACAGGGGACCCCTATGGCTACACCTTC. Translation: CASSPGTGDPYGYTF.

This chain connects TRBV7-2 to TRBJ2-4, with TRBD2 matching over 7 bases. The junction had 10 bases not matched to a gene; V was cut back by 4 bases and J by 13 bases. CDR1 and CDR2 from the germline V gene are SGHTA and FQGNSA. The CDR3 length is 13 residues. CDR3 protein: CASSSLAEILQYF. The DNA for the CDR3 is TGTGCCAGCAGCTCTCTAGCGGAAATACTACAGTACTTC.

This chain joins TRBV12-3 or TRBV12-4 and TRBJ1-6; no clear D. The germline V and J ends were trimmed by 2 bases and 5 bases, with 10 bases remaining between them. The CDR3 is 15 amino acids. CDR3 DNA: TGTGCCAGCAGTTTATCGGGGTTTAATAATTCACCCCTCCACTTT. It encodes CASSLSGFNNSPLHF.

A few counts support this clonotype. V and J are TRBV5-1 and TRBJ2-1, with unresolved D. The germline CDR1 and CDR2 sequences are SGHRS and YFSETQ. V was clipped by 1 base and J by 0 bases, with 11 bases between them. This CDR3 spans 16 amino acids. The CDR3 spells CASSLQVMSSYNEQFF. Written as DNA, the CDR3 is TGCGCCAGCAGCTTGCAGGTGATGAGCTCCTACAATGAGCAGTTCTTC. The full variable domain, rest sourced from reference TRBV5-1 and TRBJ2-1, is KAGVTQTPRYLIKTRGQQVTLSCSPISGHRSVSWYQQTPGQGLQFLFEYFSETQRNKGNFPGRFSGRQFSNSRSEMNVSTLELGDSALYLCASSLQVMSSYNEQFFGPGTRLTVL.

The table lists this clonotype with a few counts. V is TRBV9 and J is TRBJ2-1, with 9 bases aligning to TRBD1. CDR3 length equals 14 residues. The germline V gene encodes CDR1 SGDLS and CDR2 YYNGEE. Unmatched junction bases numbered 5, after V lost 4 bases and J lost 6 bases. This chain's CDR3 is CASSPRDRVNEQFF. DNA of the CDR3: TGTGCCAGCAGCCCGAGGGACAGGGTCAATGAGCAGTTCTTC.

The genes are TRBV19 and TRBJ2-1, with 13 bases aligning to TRBD2. Germline values: CDR1 LNHDA, CDR2 SQIVND (reference sequence). The CDR3 covers 17 residues. V trimming: 5 bases; J trimming: 3 bases; junction bases outside the gene matches: 7. DNA for the CDR3: TGTGCCAGTAGTCGGACTAGCGGGAGTGAGTACTACAATGAGCAGTTCTTC. It yields the protein CASSRTSGSEYYNEQFF.